The following is a T cell receptor beta chain sequence with its context. Primers for the PCR totalled 60 Vbeta and 13 Jbeta. Only in-frame clones appear in the TCRdb table, and some are missing; sequencing was by immunoSEQ multiplex PCR. The table lists about 52,000 clones. Trimming took 5 bases from V and 10 from J; bases not matched to a gene: 9. CDR3 size: 15 residues. CDR1 and CDR2 (germline): SGHVS, FQNEAQ. The data originate from a study of cytomegalovirus exposure and HLA in healthy donors. The receptor was isolated from a woman between 55 and 75 years old in good health and CMV-seropositive. The sequenced material came from PBMCs. This chain links TRBV7-8 with TRBJ1-6, with 9 positions matching TRBD1. The CDR3 region has the DNA TGTGCCAGCAGCATACCCGGGACAGGGTTCTCACCCCTCCACTTT. Its protein product is CASSIPGTGFSPLHF.